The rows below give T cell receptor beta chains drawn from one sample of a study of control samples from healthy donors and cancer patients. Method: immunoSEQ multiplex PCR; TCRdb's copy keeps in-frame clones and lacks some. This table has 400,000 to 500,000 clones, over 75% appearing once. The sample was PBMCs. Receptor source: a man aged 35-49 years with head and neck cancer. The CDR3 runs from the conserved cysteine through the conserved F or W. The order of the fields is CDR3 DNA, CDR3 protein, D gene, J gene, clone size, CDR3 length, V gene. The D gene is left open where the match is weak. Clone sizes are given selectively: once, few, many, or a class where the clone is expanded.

TGCGCCAGCAGTGGATACCTGGGGAATGAGCAGTTCTTC CASSGYLGNEQFF - TRBJ2-1 once 13 TRBV10-1
TGTGCCAGCAGCCGACAGGGGGCGAGCACTGAAGCTTTCTTT CASSRQGASTEAFF TRBD1 TRBJ1-1 - 14 TRBV3-1/TRBV3-2
TGTGCCAGCAGTTTGGGTAGCAATCAGCCCCAGCATTTT CASSLGSNQPQHF - TRBJ1-5 - 13 TRBV28
TGTGCCAGCAGTTTCCGGGGACTAGCGGGAGTGGAGGAAGAGACCCAGTACTTC CASSFRGLAGVEEETQYF TRBD2 TRBJ2-5 - 18 TRBV28
TGCAGTGCTAGTGGGGCGGGAGCCCCAGATACGCAGTATTTT CSASGAGAPDTQYF TRBD2 TRBJ2-3 - 14 TRBV20-1
TGTGCCAGCAGACTTACAGGGACAGAGGGGAATGAAAAACTGTTTTTT CASRLTGTEGNEKLFF TRBD1 TRBJ1-4 - 16 TRBV27
TGTGCCTGGAGTGTAAGAAGGGTCGCTCAGCCCCAGCATTTT CAWSVRRVAQPQHF - TRBJ1-5 - 14 TRBV30
TGCGCCAGCAGCCGGTGGGCTAGCGGGAGGCGAATCCCGACAGATACGCAGTATTTT CASSRWASGRRIPTDTQYF TRBD2 TRBJ2-3 - 19 TRBV5-1
TGCGCCAGCAGCTTGGATGCCAGGGGTAGGACCGGGGAGCTGTTTTTT CASSLDARGRTGELFF - TRBJ2-2 - 16 TRBV5-1
TGTGCCAGCTCACCACTCTTATCCGCCGATGAGCAGTTCTTC CASSPLLSADEQFF - TRBJ2-1 - 14 TRBV18
TGTGCCAGCAGCCAAGAAGTTTCGCCCCCTAGCACAGATACGCAGTATTTT CASSQEVSPPSTDTQYF - TRBJ2-3 - 17 TRBV4-2
TGTGCCAGCAGCTCAGGGGGTGAAGCTTTCTTT CASSSGGEAFF TRBD1 TRBJ1-1 - 11 TRBV7-9
TGTGCCATCCTGACAGGGCCCTACGAGCAGTACTTC CAILTGPYEQYF TRBD1 TRBJ2-7 - 12 TRBV9
TGCGCCAGCAGCCACCCCGTCAGGGCCAACACCGGGGAGCTGTTTTTT CASSHPVRANTGELFF - TRBJ2-2 - 16 TRBV4-1
TGTGCCAGCAGTCAACGACATGGGGGCCATTACGAGCAGTACTTC CASSQRHGGHYEQYF - TRBJ2-7 - 15 TRBV6-5
TGTGCCAGCAGCCAGGCGGGACAGGGGAAGGGAGCTAATGAAAAACTGTTTTTT CASSQAGQGKGANEKLFF TRBD1 TRBJ1-4 once 18 TRBV3-1/TRBV3-2
TGTGCCAGCAGTTTATTACAGAACACTGAAGCTTTCTTT CASSLLQNTEAFF - TRBJ1-1 - 13 TRBV28